This T cell receptor beta chain was documented in a study of blood T cell repertoires in COVID-19. Study overall: Acute and convalescent COVID-19 samples came from the United States, Italy and Spain. The analysed material was cDNA or gDNA that came from T cells, B-cell-depleted T cells, or PBMCs.

This clone was recorded a few times. This CDR3 contains 15 residues. Germline CDR1 and CDR2: LNHNV and YYDKDF (reference sequence). Trimming took off 0 bases at V and 1 base at J, with 6 bases between the two ends. Original handling: Nucleated cell counts were estimated from reference gene primer amplification. Measured with immunoSEQ multiplex PCR; TCRdb has only the in-frame clones, and not every one. Clonal size and the V and J genes are those of that table, whereas D and trimming came from the DNA. The sample carries fewer than 85,000 clones, roughly four fifths recorded once. This rearrangement joins TRBV15 to TRBJ2-2, with D perhaps TRBD2 (6 bases). Sequenced input: peripheral blood. This sequence was found in an elderly woman with active or convalescent COVID-19. The CDR3 bases are TGTGCCACCAGCAGAGAGGGGGGGAACACCGGGGAGCTGTTTTTT. Translated, it gives CATSREGGNTGELFF. The whole variable domain, remainder taken from reference TRBV15 and TRBJ2-2, is DAMVIQNPRYQVTQFGKPVTLSCSQTLNHNVMYWYQQKSSQAPKLLFHYYDKDFNNEADTPDNFQSRRPNTSFCFLDIRSPGLGDTAMYLCATSREGGNTGELFFGEGSRLTVL.